These T cell receptor beta chains were read from a single sample in a study of blood T cell repertoires in COVID-19. Assay: immunoSEQ multiplex PCR; the TCRdb copy retains only in-frame clones and omits some. The table has about 240,000 clones, roughly 91% seen once. Sequencing was performed on PBMCs or T cells enriched from blood (not recorded which). Source of these receptors: a woman under 40 who had recovered from COVID-19. Each CDR3 is given with its conserved first and last residue. D genes are given only for firm matches. Clone size is stated in some rows and not others, as once, few, many or a class when expanded.

J	D	size	V	CDR3	DNA
TRBJ1-1	NA	once	TRBV7-9	CASSLVAGDTEAFF	TGTGCCAGCAGCTTAGTAGCGGGGGACACTGAAGCTTTCTTT
TRBJ1-1	TRBD1	NA	TRBV30	CAWSSTPGGTEAFF	TGTGCCTGGAGTTCCACCCCAGGGGGCACTGAAGCTTTCTTT
TRBJ2-1	NA	NA	TRBV11-2	CASSVKRNEQFF	TGTGCCAGCAGCGTGAAGAGAAATGAGCAGTTCTTC
TRBJ2-1	TRBD2	NA	TRBV29-1	CSVGAGELWGEQFF	TGCAGCGTTGGGGCGGGAGAGCTATGGGGTGAGCAGTTCTTC
TRBJ2-2	NA	NA	TRBV19	CASSLGTAGRVTGELFF	TGTGCCAGTAGTCTTGGGACAGCCGGGAGAGTAACCGGGGAGCTGTTTTTT
TRBJ2-1	TRBD2	once	TRBV30	CAWSVLTSGRGEQFF	TGTGCCTGGAGTGTACTGACTAGCGGGAGAGGTGAGCAGTTCTTC
TRBJ1-1	NA	NA	TRBV14	CASSQLQGWDTEAFF	TGTGCCAGCAGCCAACTTCAGGGTTGGGACACTGAAGCTTTCTTT
TRBJ1-5	NA	NA	TRBV28	CASRDPTGYSNQPQHF	TGTGCCAGCAGGGATCCGACGGGATATAGCAATCAGCCCCAGCATTTT
TRBJ2-1	TRBD2	NA	TRBV7-2	CASSLARTSGGGGEFF	TGTGCCAGCAGCTTAGCGCGTACTAGCGGGGGAGGGGGTGAGTTCTTC
TRBJ1-6	NA	NA	TRBV4-3	CASSPRGEGGSPLHF	TGCGCCAGCAGCCCGAGAGGAGAGGGAGGGTCACCCCTCCACTTT
TRBJ1-2	TRBD1	NA	TRBV3-1/TRBV3-2	CASSRDRGNYGYTF	TGTGCCAGCAGCCGGGACAGGGGAAACTATGGCTACACCTTC
TRBJ1-1	NA	NA	TRBV19	CASSDPHRATEAFF	TGTGCCAGTAGTGATCCACACAGGGCCACTGAAGCTTTCTTT
TRBJ2-7	NA	NA	TRBV20-1	CSARSHYEQYF	TGCAGTGCTAGATCCCACTACGAGCAGTACTTC
TRBJ1-5	NA	NA	TRBV5-1	CASSLTGSQPQHF	TGCGCCAGCAGCTTAACAGGGTCCCAGCCCCAGCATTTT
TRBJ2-1	TRBD2	NA	TRBV7-2	CASSSGREGNEQFF	TGTGCCAGCAGCTCGGGGCGGGAGGGCAATGAGCAGTTCTTC
TRBJ2-5	NA	NA	TRBV3-1/TRBV3-2	CASSQGPVGGETQYF	TGTGCCAGCAGCCAAGGCCCGGTCGGCGGGGAGACCCAGTACTTC
TRBJ2-7	TRBD1	few	TRBV11-2	CASSLVVGGRPYEQYF	TGTGCCAGCAGCTTAGTCGTAGGGGGCAGGCCCTACGAGCAGTACTTC
TRBJ1-2	TRBD1	NA	TRBV9	CASSPGQVRKDGYTF	TGTGCCAGCAGCCCCGGACAGGTCAGAAAGGATGGCTACACCTTC
TRBJ2-1	TRBD2	NA	TRBV6-4	CASSAGTSGSGNEQFF	TGTGCCAGCAGTGCCGGGACTAGCGGGAGTGGTAATGAGCAGTTCTTC
TRBJ1-2	TRBD1	NA	TRBV6-4	CASSDSWRTGLTFDGYTF	TGTGCCAGCAGTGACTCGTGGAGGACAGGCCTAACTTTTGATGGCTACACCTTC
TRBJ2-5	NA	NA	TRBV5-4	CASRTYEGSWEAQETQYF	TGTGCCAGCAGAACGTACGAAGGGAGCTGGGAGGCCCAAGAGACCCAGTACTTC
TRBJ1-1	TRBD1	few	TRBV7-3	CASSLTRTGANTEAFF	TGTGCCAGCAGCTTGACCAGGACAGGGGCGAACACTGAAGCTTTCTTT
TRBJ2-1	NA	NA	TRBV20-1	CSARAYNEQFF	TGCAGTGCTAGGGCTTACAATGAGCAGTTCTTC
TRBJ1-2	TRBD1	once	TRBV15	CATSSGQGNGYTF	TGTGCCACCAGCAGCGGACAGGGAAATGGCTACACCTTC
TRBJ1-2	NA	NA	TRBV4-3	CASSQTRRYGYTF	TGCGCCAGCAGCCAAACTAGAAGGTATGGCTACACCTTC
TRBJ1-1	TRBD1	NA	TRBV24-1	CATSDSTGGPDTEAFF	TGTGCCACCAGTGATTCGACAGGGGGCCCGGACACTGAAGCTTTCTTT
TRBJ1-1	NA	NA	TRBV7-8	CASSLFGGSGTEAFF	TGTGCCAGCAGCCTATTTGGGGGCTCCGGCACTGAAGCTTTCTTT
TRBJ1-5	TRBD1	NA	TRBV6-1	CASSAITGGGNQPQHF	TGTGCCAGCAGTGCAATTACAGGGGGAGGCAATCAGCCCCAGCATTTT
TRBJ2-1	TRBD1	NA	TRBV19	CASTLTGTGSANEQFF	TGTGCCAGTACCCTAACCGGGACAGGGTCTGCCAATGAGCAGTTCTTC
TRBJ1-2	TRBD1	few	TRBV19	CASSDRVNYGYTF	TGTGCCAGTAGTGACAGGGTTAACTATGGCTACACCTTC
TRBJ1-4	NA	NA	TRBV7-9	CASSSRPGGLEKLFF	TGTGCCAGCAGCAGCCGTCCGGGAGGATTAGAAAAACTGTTTTTT
TRBJ1-2	NA	NA	TRBV7-2	CASGEGREGYTF	TGTGCCAGCGGAGAAGGGAGGGAGGGCTACACCTTC
TRBJ1-4	TRBD1	NA	TRBV30	CAWSQGATEKLFF	TGTGCCTGGAGTCAGGGGGCGACGGAAAAACTGTTTTTT
TRBJ1-5	NA	NA	TRBV15	CATSRHQGSNQPQHF	TGTGCCACCAGCAGACATCAGGGAAGCAATCAGCCCCAGCATTTT
TRBJ1-5	TRBD1	once	TRBV18	CASSPLGQGSNQPQHF	TGTGCCAGCTCACCACTGGGACAGGGGAGCAATCAGCCCCAGCATTTT
TRBJ1-6	NA	NA	TRBV18	CASSPRVTRGSYNSPLHF	TGTGCCAGCTCACCACGCGTGACAAGGGGATCCTATAATTCACCCCTCCACTTT
TRBJ2-7	NA	NA	TRBV13	CASSSWDNAYEQYF	TGTGCCAGCAGCTCCTGGGACAACGCCTACGAGCAGTACTTC
TRBJ1-3	TRBD1	NA	TRBV27	CYRGWTGNTIYF	TGTTACAGGGGTTGGACGGGAAACACCATATATTTT